The 23 T cell receptor beta chains in this list originate from one sample, sequenced in a study of blood T cell repertoires in COVID-19. Some clones are missing from TCRdb's copy, which holds only in-frame ones; the method was immunoSEQ multiplex PCR. In the table there are around 120,000 clones, almost 70% of which are singletons. Specimen: peripheral blood. These receptors were collected from a woman in her 70s with acute or convalescent COVID-19.

The gene calls are TRBV6-5 and TRBJ2-5, with 10 bases fitting TRBD2. The CDR3 spans 14 residues. J was trimmed by 4 bases and V by 6 bases; bases with no gene match: 5. The germline V gene has CDR1 MNHEY and CDR2 SVGAGI. The CDR3 loop is CASRIAGGGETQYF. DNA of the CDR3: TGTGCCAGCAGAATAGCGGGGGGCGGAGAGACCCAGTACTTC.

V gene TRBV18 combines with J gene TRBJ1-1; 7 bases fit TRBD1. Germline V lookup: CDR1 KGHSH, CDR2 LQKENI. This CDR3 comprises 16 residues. V shed 3 bases, J shed 5 bases, and the junction held 12 bases outside the gene matches. CDR3 amino acids: CASSPLAQGKYTEAFF. CDR3 sequence (DNA): TGTGCCAGCTCACCCTTGGCACAGGGGAAATATACTGAAGCTTTCTTT.

This clone was counted only a few times. V gene TRBV12-3 or TRBV12-4 combines with J gene TRBJ2-7; weak D call: TRBD1 (5 bases). Trimming shortened V by 2 bases and J by 3 bases, and 5 bases separated the two germline ends. CDR3 size: 12 residues. In DNA form, the CDR3 reads TGTGCCAGCAGTTTAAGGGGCTACGAGCAGTACTTC. Protein product: CASSLRGYEQYF.

The chain uses TRBV5-1 and TRBJ2-5, with 8 nucleotides matching TRBD2. Germline V gene lookup returns CDR1 SGHRS and CDR2 YFSETQ. The CDR3 is 13 amino acids. J lost 4 bases, V lost 8 bases, and 7 bases had no gene match. This CDR3 reads CASMASGRETQYF. The CDR3 DNA reads as TGCGCCAGTATGGCTAGCGGGCGAGAGACCCAGTACTTC.

This clone showed up many times. The chain links TRBV11-2 to TRBJ2-1, with TRBD2 matching over 8 bases. The CDR3 length is 15 residues. The J segment lost 3 bases and the V segment lost 5 bases, leaving 6 bases of the junction unmatched. Looked up from germline, CDR1 is SGHAT and CDR2 is FQNNGV. CDR3 amino acids: CASSPSSGIYNEQFF. In DNA, the CDR3 is TGTGCCAGCAGCCCAAGTAGCGGGATCTACAATGAGCAGTTCTTC. The full variable domain, rest sourced from reference TRBV11-2 and TRBJ2-1, is EAGVAQSPRYKIIEKRQSVAFWCNPISGHATLYWYQQILGQGPKLLIQFQNNGVVDDSQLPKDRFSAERLKGVDSTLKIQPAKLEDSAVYLCASSPSSGIYNEQFFGPGTRLTVL.

The chain is built from TRBV6-5 and TRBJ2-4, with 8 positions matching TRBD2. V gave up 6 bases and J gave up 3 bases; unmatched junction bases: 7. Germline CDR1 MNHEY, CDR2 SVGAGI. The CDR3 has 15 residues. The CDR3 DNA sequence: TGTGCCAGCAGACGAGAGCGGGAGTACAAAAACATTCAGTACTTC. It specifies CASRREREYKNIQYF.

The chain couples TRBV7-8 to TRBJ2-1; 15 nucleotides match TRBD2. From germline, CDR1 is SGHVS and CDR2 FQNEAQ. There are 18 residues in the CDR3. Germline trimming cut 7 bases from V and 7 bases from J; bases unmatched to any gene: 14. The CDR3 region is CASTLRTSGREVGNEQFF. For the CDR3, the DNA is TGTGCCAGCACCCTCCGGACTAGCGGGAGGGAGGTGGGGAATGAGCAGTTCTTC.

The gene calls are TRBV13 and TRBJ2-7; TRBD2 aligns across 12 bases. The CDR3 sequence is 15 residues long. Germline-derived CDR1 and CDR2 are PRHDT and FYEKMQ (reference sequence). The ends lost 5 bases at V and 5 bases at J; junction bases unmatched: 7. CDR3 coding DNA: TGTGCCAGCAGCCTTAGACTAGCGGGAGCAGACGAGCAGTACTTC. It specifies CASSLRLAGADEQYF.

The rearrangement uses TRBV24-1 and TRBJ1-1; 7 bases agree with TRBD1. From germline, CDR1 is KGHDR and CDR2 SFDVKD. J lost 7 bases, V lost 3 bases, and 4 bases had no gene match. This CDR3 is 13 amino acids long. The CDR3 sequence is CATSDTTGFEAFF. The CDR3 nucleotides are TGTGCCACCAGTGATACGACAGGGTTTGAAGCTTTCTTT.

In its sample, this clone was seen a few times. The junction shows a germline mismatch at one end, possibly a read error. V gene TRBV12-3 or TRBV12-4 combines with J gene TRBJ1-2; possibly TRBD1 for D (6 bases). CDR3 size: 11 residues. CDR3 nucleotide sequence: TGTGCCAGCAGGTTCAGGGGAGTCTGCGCCTTC. This encodes CASRFRGVCAF.

V usage is TRBV6-5 and J usage is TRBJ1-4; TRBD1 aligns across 10 bases. Germline V gene data show CDR1 as MNHEY and CDR2 as SVGAGI. The V and J ends lost 6 bases and 7 bases, in that order; junction bases with no gene match: 2. The CDR3 contains 13 residues. The CDR3 region is CASSGTGVEKLFF. CDR3 nucleotides: TGTGCCAGCAGCGGGACAGGGGTTGAAAAACTGTTTTTT.

The rearrangement uses TRBV6-6 and TRBJ1-2; 7 bases fit TRBD1. There are 16 residues in the CDR3. Germline CDR1 and CDR2: MNHNY and SVGAGI (reference sequence). Germline trimming cut 6 bases from V and 4 bases from J; bases unmatched to any gene: 14. The CDR3 bases are TGTGCCAGCAGGGACTCTGGGACAGCTAAGCCCTATGGCTACACCTTC. The encoded protein is CASRDSGTAKPYGYTF.

This clone showed up just once. This specimen includes other DNA sequences encoding the same CDR3. The CDR3 loop reads CASSFSGLQETQYF. The CDR3 DNA reads TGTGCCAGCAGCTTTAGCGGGCTACAAGAGACCCAGTACTTC. This rearrangement joins TRBV5-4 to TRBJ2-5; 7 bases line up with TRBD2. Germline assignment: CDR1 SGHNT and CDR2 YYREEE (reference sequence). The CDR3 spans 14 residues. With V trimmed by 2 bases and J by 2 bases, 3 bases remained unmatched.

This clone came up a few times. V and J are TRBV4-1 and TRBJ1-2; 12 bases agree with TRBD1. The trim removed 4 bases at V and 2 bases at J, leaving 8 bases unmatched. Germline CDR1 and CDR2: MGHRA and YSYEKL. The CDR3 is made up of 17 amino acids. DNA for the CDR3: TGCGCCAGCAGCCCTTTGGGACAGGGGGCAGCAAACTATGGCTACACCTTC. It is translated as CASSPLGQGAANYGYTF.

V is TRBV5-1 and J is TRBJ2-1, with a possible D match to TRBD1 (5 bases). The CDR3 is 12 residues long. Per germline, CDR1 SGHRS and CDR2 YFSETQ. The ends were cut back, 2 bases at V and 9 bases at J, with 9 bases in the middle. The CDR3 protein is CASSLGQVEQFF. The CDR3 DNA reads as TGCGCCAGCAGCTTAGGACAAGTTGAGCAGTTCTTC.

The chain's CDR3 is CASSGGGGIRSTDTQYF. Here the CDR3 DNA reads TGCGCCAGCAGTGGTGGCGGGGGGATCCGCAGCACAGATACGCAGTATTTT. The chain has TRBV10-1 and TRBJ2-3, with 8 bases matching TRBD2. Germline V gene lookup returns CDR1 WNHNN and CDR2 SYGVQD (reference sequence). The CDR3 is 17 residues long. Germline trimming cut 4 bases from V and 0 bases from J; bases unmatched to any gene: 9.

This clone was counted once. V and J are TRBV3-1 (or the pseudogene TRBV3-2) and TRBJ2-5; D might be TRBD2 (6 bases). The CDR3 contains 15 residues. V lost 5 bases and J lost 5, with 18 bases in between. Per germline, CDR1 LGHDT and CDR2 YNNKEL (reference sequence). The CDR3 loop reads CASSLAASGGETQYF. The CDR3, as DNA: TGTGCCAGCAGCTTGGCCGCCAGCGGAGGGGAGACCCAGTACTTC.

This chain connects TRBV5-6 to TRBJ1-1; D remains unclear. The CDR3 loop spans 13 amino acids. V lost 2 bases to trimming and J lost 1 base, with 6 bases between them. Germline values: CDR1 SGHDT, CDR2 YYEEEE. CDR3 loop: CASSFFQNTEAFF. DNA for the CDR3: TGTGCCAGCAGCTTTTTCCAGAACACTGAAGCTTTCTTT.

V usage is TRBV7-2 and J usage is TRBJ1-1; 10 bases are shared with TRBD1. The V segment lost 2 bases and the J segment 8 bases; nucleotides outside the gene matches: 8. The CDR3 length is 15 residues. Germline V gene lookup returns CDR1 SGHTA and CDR2 FQGNSA. In DNA, the CDR3 is TGTGCCAGCAGCTTACAACCGGGACAGGGGACCGAAGCTTTCTTT. The encoded protein is CASSLQPGQGTEAFF.

This chain connects TRBV9 to TRBJ1-1; the D is unclear. The CDR3 has 15 residues. CDR1 is SGDLS and CDR2 is YYNGEE in the germline V gene. V lost 2 bases and J 1 base, leaving 12 bases between the germline ends. The CDR3 protein is CASSVLGSSNTEAFF. CDR3 bases: TGTGCCAGCAGCGTTTTGGGCAGCTCGAACACTGAAGCTTTCTTT.

With respect to this clone: Germline is not matched at one junction end, which may reflect a read error. The J gene is TRBJ2-3, the V gene TRBV7-7; D gene uncertain. Germline V gene lookup returns CDR1 SSHAT and CDR2 FNYEAQ (reference sequence). The CDR3 totals 13 residues. The CDR3 loop reads CASSSHLTDTQYF. DNA of the CDR3: TGTGCTAGCAGCTCACACCTCACAGATACGCAGTATTTT.

The chain has TRBV18 and TRBJ2-7; possibly TRBD1 for D (5 bases). The V gene's germline CDR1 is KGHSH and CDR2 LQKENI. This CDR3 has 15 residues. Trimming cost V 0 bases and J 6 bases, with 15 bases left between them. The CDR3 DNA follows: TGTGCCAGCTCACCACCTTCCCGAGGAACAGGCGAGCAGTACTTC. This translates into CASSPPSRGTGEQYF.

This clone was detected once. This sequence joins TRBV19 and TRBJ1-1; TRBD1 agrees at 10 bases. V was clipped by 3 bases and J by 0 bases; unmatched bases: 13. The germline V gene has CDR1 LNHDA and CDR2 SQIVND (reference sequence). The CDR3 extends over 19 amino acids. The CDR3 DNA is TGTGCCAGTAGTATCGGACAGGGGGGTATGGGAGCTATGAACACTGAAGCTTTCTTT. Translating gives CASSIGQGGMGAMNTEAFF.